Listed below are T cell receptor beta chains from one sample, sequenced in a study of cytomegalovirus exposure and HLA in healthy donors. Profiling relied on immunoSEQ multiplex PCR, and the TCRdb table lists in-frame clones only, not all of them. The sample lists 250,000 to 400,000 clones; roughly 88% were seen once. Sequenced material: PBMCs. These receptors all come from a man aged 25 to 40 in good health and CMV-seronegative. Both conserved end residues are part of each CDR3. D genes are given only for firm matches. Size is omitted from some rows. Given values are once, few, many or a class for expanded clones.

d_call	v_call	clone_size	j_call	cdr3_length	cdr3_aa	cdr3_nt
TRBD2	TRBV7-6	-	TRBJ2-1	19	CASSFRRSGTSLLHNEQFF	TGTGCCAGCAGCTTTCGCCGGTCGGGGACTAGCCTACTCCACAATGAGCAGTTCTTC
TRBD1	TRBV11-2	-	TRBJ2-1	15	CASAGGPSSYNEQFF	TGTGCCAGCGCAGGGGGCCCTAGCTCCTACAATGAGCAGTTCTTC
TRBD1	TRBV5-1	-	TRBJ2-2	17	CASSLGGQGWNTGELFF	TGCGCCAGCAGCTTGGGCGGACAGGGGTGGAACACCGGGGAGCTGTTTTTT
TRBD1	TRBV30	once	TRBJ2-7	16	CAWSRRRTGDRGEQYF	TGTGCCTGGAGTAGACGCAGGACAGGGGATCGGGGCGAGCAGTACTTC
-	TRBV4-1	-	TRBJ1-5	15	CASSQEGTLNQPQHF	TGCGCCAGCAGCCAAGAGGGCACTTTGAATCAGCCCCAGCATTTT
TRBD2	TRBV5-5	-	TRBJ2-6	19	CASSFRILAGNSGANVLTF	TGTGCCAGCAGCTTTCGGATACTAGCGGGAAACTCTGGGGCCAACGTCCTGACTTTC
-	TRBV9	-	TRBJ2-3	17	CASSVAPAGTSTDTQYF	TGTGCCAGCAGCGTAGCACCGGCGGGGACTAGCACAGATACGCAGTATTTT
-	TRBV6-6	-	TRBJ1-4	15	CASSFYAERGEKLFF	TGTGCCAGCAGTTTTTACGCTGAACGGGGAGAAAAACTGTTTTTT
-	TRBV7-8	few	TRBJ1-6	13	CASSLTGNSPLHF	TGTGCCAGCAGCTTAACAGGGAATTCACCCCTCCACTTT
-	TRBV27	few	TRBJ2-5	11	CASGLVETQYF	TGTGCCAGCGGCCTAGTGGAGACCCAGTACTTC
TRBD2	TRBV16	once	TRBJ2-1	15	CASSLSGGFYNEQFF	TGTGCCAGCAGCCTTAGCGGGGGGTTCTACAATGAGCAGTTCTTC
-	TRBV7-9	-	TRBJ1-3	17	CASGGWAGGSSGNTIYF	TGTGCCAGCGGCGGTTGGGCGGGAGGGAGCTCTGGAAACACCATATATTTT
TRBD1	TRBV9	-	TRBJ1-4	16	CASSLSYGDRVEKLFF	TGTGCCAGCAGCCTCAGCTATGGGGACAGGGTCGAAAAACTGTTTTTT
-	TRBV2	-	TRBJ1-6	15	CASSEVGGPGSPLHF	TGTGCCAGCAGTGAGGTCGGGGGACCGGGTTCACCCCTCCACTTT
-	TRBV18	-	TRBJ1-1	16	CASSPLEPGYGTEAFF	TGTGCCAGCTCACCACTCGAACCGGGGTATGGCACTGAAGCTTTCTTT
-	TRBV6-1	-	TRBJ1-2	14	CASAETGWNYGYTF	TGTGCCAGCGCGGAGACAGGATGGAACTATGGCTACACCTTC
TRBD2	TRBV6-1	-	TRBJ2-1	15	CASTPWEGSYNEQFF	TGTGCCAGCACCCCCTGGGAGGGATCCTACAATGAGCAGTTCTTC